The 21 T cell receptor beta chains presented below share a single source sample, sequenced in a study of regulatory T cells in long-lasting Graves disease. To make TCR beta libraries, researchers used iRepertoire HTBI primers and Arm-PCR of CDR3 regions. TCRdb independently ran MiXCR on the multiplex PCR reads; one entry per CDR3 protein. The repertoire consists of roughly 380,000 distinct CDR3 sequences, with around 15% occurring once and the leading ten covering approximately 22%. Time point noted: newly diagnosed GD, antithyroid drugs for less than 3 months. RNA isolated from PBMCs was used to make the TCR library. Sequences were derived from peripheral blood mononuclear cells (PBMCs), sampled at new diagnosis, from a patient treated with antithyroid drugs. The receptors stem from a female donor with Graves disease.

Ten or more counts support this clonotype. This rearrangement joins TRBV3-1 to TRBJ2-1; possible D gene TRBD2, 6 bases. The germline CDR1 and CDR2 sequences are LGHDT and YNNKEL (reference sequence). V lost 1 base and J 5 bases, leaving 15 bases between the germline ends. This CDR3 is 16 amino acids long. DNA for the CDR3: TGTGCCAGCAGCCAAGGTCTAGCGCCCAGCGACAATGAGCAGTTCTTC. This gives the protein CASSQGLAPSDNEQFF.

The chain combines TRBV6-1 with TRBJ2-1; 11 bases fit TRBD2. J lost 5 bases, V lost 8 bases, and 5 bases had no gene match. CDR1 is MNHNS and CDR2 is SASEGT in the germline V gene. CDR3 length equals 14 residues. For the CDR3, the DNA is TGTGCCAGCCAACTAGCGGGGGAGGACAATGAGCAGTTCTTC. Residues: CASQLAGEDNEQFF.

This clonotype was counted many times. The chain combines TRBV9 with TRBJ2-7; 9 bases map to TRBD2. V trimming: 2 bases; J trimming: 0 bases; junction bases outside the gene matches: 3. The CDR3 spans 15 residues. Germline V CDR1 and CDR2: SGDLS, YYNGEE. CDR3 region: CASSVTSGFSYEQYF. DNA of the CDR3: TGTGCCAGCAGCGTGACTAGCGGATTCTCCTACGAGCAGTACTTC. The entire variable domain, with the rest obtained from reference TRBV9 and TRBJ2-7, is as follows: DSGVTQTPKHLITATGQRVTLRCSPRSGDLSVYWYQQSLDQGLQFLIQYYNGEERAKGNILERFSAQQFPDLHSELNLSSLELGDSALYFCASSVTSGFSYEQYFGPGTRLTVT.

In its sample, this clonotype was seen many times. The genes are TRBV29-1 and TRBJ2-7; 7 bases line up with TRBD2. The germline V gene has CDR1 SQVTM and CDR2 ANQGSEA. The V segment lost 4 bases and the J segment 3 bases; nucleotides outside the gene matches: 6. The CDR3 loop spans 13 amino acids. Here the CDR3 reads CSVVEGGRYEQYF. CDR3 bases: TGCAGCGTTGTAGAGGGAGGGCGCTACGAGCAGTACTTC.

The chain uses TRBV14 and TRBJ2-7; D remains ambiguous. Germline CDR1 is SGHDN and CDR2 is FVKESK. Trimming shortened V by 2 bases and J by 7 bases, and 12 bases separated the two germline ends. The CDR3 runs to 13 residues. The CDR3 DNA reads as TGTGCCAGCAGCCAAATGATGATCGGGGAGCAGTACTTC. This translates into CASSQMMIGEQYF.

The CDR3 coding sequence is TGCGCCAGCAGCTCCCGAAACGGGCAGGGCCCTAGATATGGCTACACCTTC. This codes for CASSSRNGQGPRYGYTF. This chain connects TRBV5-1 to TRBJ1-2, with a weak D call TRBD1 (5 bases). The CDR3 length is 17 residues. Between the trimmed V and J ends, which lost 3 bases and 5 bases, there was a span of 23 bases. Germline CDR1 SGHRS, CDR2 YFSETQ. Combining the CDR3 with reference TRBV5-1 and TRBJ1-2 gives the whole variable domain KAGVTQTPRYLIKTRGQQVTLSCSPISGHRSVSWYQQTPGQGLQFLFEYFSETQRNKGNFPGRFSGRQFSNSRSEMNVSTLELGDSALYLCASSSRNGQGPRYGYTFGSGTRLTVV.

The chain links TRBV12-3 or TRBV12-4 to TRBJ2-3, with 9 bases identical to TRBD1. V shed 5 bases and J 0 bases; nucleotides not matched to a gene: 3. The CDR3 is 15 amino acids. The CDR3 DNA follows: TGTGCCAGCAGTGGACAGGGGCTCAGCACAGATACGCAGTATTTT. It encodes CASSGQGLSTDTQYF.

This clonotype was detected a few times. This chain uses TRBV24-1 with TRBJ1-2, with D possibly being TRBD1 (5 bases). V lost 3 bases and J lost 0, with 19 bases in between. This CDR3 is built from 18 residues. CDR1 is KGHDR, CDR2 SFDVKD, per germline. Here the CDR3 DNA reads TGTGCCACCAGTGATCCCAGGGTTTCGGGCGCCGCTAACTATGGCTACACCTTC. Its translation is CATSDPRVSGAANYGYTF.

V is TRBV30 and J is TRBJ1-4, with a possible D match to TRBD1 (5 bases). This CDR3 region has 14 residues. Germline V lookup: CDR1 GTSNPN, CDR2 SVGIG (reference sequence). The V and J ends lost 0 bases and 6 bases respectively, with 11 bases between them. The CDR3 here is CAWSVTAVDEKLFF. In DNA, the CDR3 is TGTGCCTGGAGTGTGACAGCCGTAGATGAAAAACTGTTTTTT.

This clonotype has only a few counts. This chain uses TRBV9 with TRBJ1-6, with unresolved D. Per the germline V gene, CDR1 is SGDLS and CDR2 is YYNGEE. Deletions cut 0 bases from V and 9 bases from J, with 13 bases between. This CDR3 spans 15 amino acids. The CDR3 reads CASSVVPRMGSPLHF. CDR3 bases: TGTGCCAGCAGCGTAGTCCCTCGAATGGGTTCACCCCTCCACTTT.

This clonotype has at least ten counts. V is TRBV2 and J is TRBJ2-5; the D is unclear. Trimming took off 7 bases at V and 1 base at J, with 7 bases between the two ends. Germline V lookup: CDR1 SNHLY, CDR2 FYNNEI. The CDR3 length is 12 residues. CDR3 bases: TGTGCCAGCATGTGGCTCCAAGAGACCCAGTACTTC. Translation gives CASMWLQETQYF.

Many counts were recorded for this clonotype. V is TRBV20-1 and J is TRBJ1-1; D possibly corresponds to TRBD1 (6 bases). This CDR3 region has 12 residues. V lost 2 bases to trimming and J lost 6 bases, with 10 bases between them. The germline CDR1 and CDR2 sequences are DFQATT and SNEGSKA (reference sequence). The CDR3 DNA reads as TGCAGTGCTAGAACGGACAGCCCTGAAGCTTTCTTT. It translates to CSARTDSPEAFF.

This clonotype was recorded at least ten times. V usage is TRBV7-9 and J usage is TRBJ2-7, with D tentatively TRBD2 (6 bases). The germline CDR1 and CDR2 sequences are SEHNR and FQNEAQ (reference sequence). The CDR3 is 11 residues long. The ends were cut back, 6 bases at V and 6 bases at J, with 9 bases in the middle. The CDR3 DNA follows: TGTGCCAGCAGACGGGGAGGCGAGCAGTACTTC. It translates to CASRRGGEQYF.

As regards this clonotype: Germline is not matched at one junction end, which may reflect a read error. The chain has TRBV4-1 and TRBJ1-5; tentative D call: TRBD1 (5 bases). The CDR3 sequence is 16 residues long. Germline CDR1 is MGHRA and CDR2 is YSYEKL. This CDR3 is CASSQDSGQEWEPQHF. CDR3 nucleotide sequence: TGCGCCAGCAGTCAAGATTCGGGGCAGGAGTGGGAGCCCCAGCATTTT.

This clonotype was seen ten or more times. This chain connects TRBV6-5 to TRBJ2-1, with D perhaps TRBD1 or TRBD2 (5 bases each). Between the trimmed V and J ends, which lost 0 bases and 15 bases, there was a span of 15 bases. The CDR3 has 13 amino acids. CDR1 and CDR2 from the germline V gene are MNHEY and SVGAGI. DNA for the CDR3: TGTGCCAGCAGTTACTCTACGGGGCATGGCCCGTTCTTC. Translating gives CASSYSTGHGPFF.

This clonotype was counted a few times. CDR3 sequence reads: CASSPTVYNSPLHF. CDR3 in DNA: TGTGCCAGTAGTCCGACAGTCTATAATTCACCCCTCCACTTT. The chain couples TRBV19 to TRBJ1-6; the D gene is possibly TRBD1 (5 bases). The CDR3 contains 14 residues. Trimming took 5 bases from V and 3 from J, leaving 8 bases between them. From germline, CDR1 is LNHDA and CDR2 SQIVND (reference sequence). The entire variable domain, with the rest obtained from reference TRBV19 and TRBJ1-6, is as follows: DGGITQSPKYLFRKEGQNVTLSCEQNLNHDAMYWYRQDPGQGLRLIYYSQIVNDFQKGDIAEGYSVSREKKESFPLTVTSAQKNPTAFYLCASSPTVYNSPLHFGNGTRLTVT.

CDR3 DNA: TGTGCCAGCAAAATGGAGGGGGCGTCTTACTATGGCTACACCTTC. Encoded protein: CASKMEGASYYGYTF. The J gene is TRBJ1-2, the V gene TRBV28; 7 nucleotides align to TRBD1. From germline, CDR1 is MDHEN and CDR2 SYDVKM. V was pared by 7 bases and J by 3 bases, with 11 bases of the junction left unmatched. The length of the CDR3 is 15 residues.

This clonotype was counted a few times. The CDR3 is CSVPYRGLKEQFF. In nucleotides, the CDR3 is TGCAGCGTGCCGTACAGGGGGCTCAAAGAGCAGTTCTTC. The gene calls are TRBV29-1 and TRBJ2-1; 9 bases line up with TRBD1. Germline values: CDR1 SQVTM, CDR2 ANQGSEA. J was trimmed by 10 bases and V by 6 bases; bases with no gene match: 10. The CDR3 runs 13 residues.

The CDR3 sequence is CASSSEPTGGNSPLHF. The CDR3 nucleotides are TGCGCCAGCAGCTCGGAGCCGACAGGAGGCAATTCACCCCTCCACTTT. The V and J genes are TRBV5-1 and TRBJ1-6, with D possibly matching TRBD1 (6 bases). V lost 3 bases and J lost 7, with 17 bases in between. The CDR3 runs to 16 residues. Germline CDR1 is SGHRS and CDR2 is YFSETQ.

In this sample, this clonotype turned up many times. The chain joins TRBV27 to TRBJ1-3; perhaps TRBD1 as D (6 bases). This CDR3 spans 16 amino acids. The V and J ends lost 2 bases and 4 bases respectively, with 15 bases between them. The germline gives CDR1 MNHEY, CDR2 SMNVEV (reference sequence). CDR3 protein: CASSLTGYGEGNTIYF. The CDR3 DNA sequence: TGTGCCAGCAGTTTAACAGGGTATGGCGAAGGAAACACCATATATTTT.

This clonotype was seen repeatedly, ten times or more. The chain has TRBV24-1 and TRBJ2-1; TRBD2 matches 7 bases. CDR3 length equals 14 residues. The germline gives CDR1 KGHDR, CDR2 SFDVKD. The V and J ends lost 12 bases and 3 bases, in that order; junction bases with no gene match: 10. For the CDR3, the DNA is TGTGCCGCCGGCGGGAGAGTCGACTACAATGAGCAGTTCTTC. This sequence encodes CAAGGRVDYNEQFF.